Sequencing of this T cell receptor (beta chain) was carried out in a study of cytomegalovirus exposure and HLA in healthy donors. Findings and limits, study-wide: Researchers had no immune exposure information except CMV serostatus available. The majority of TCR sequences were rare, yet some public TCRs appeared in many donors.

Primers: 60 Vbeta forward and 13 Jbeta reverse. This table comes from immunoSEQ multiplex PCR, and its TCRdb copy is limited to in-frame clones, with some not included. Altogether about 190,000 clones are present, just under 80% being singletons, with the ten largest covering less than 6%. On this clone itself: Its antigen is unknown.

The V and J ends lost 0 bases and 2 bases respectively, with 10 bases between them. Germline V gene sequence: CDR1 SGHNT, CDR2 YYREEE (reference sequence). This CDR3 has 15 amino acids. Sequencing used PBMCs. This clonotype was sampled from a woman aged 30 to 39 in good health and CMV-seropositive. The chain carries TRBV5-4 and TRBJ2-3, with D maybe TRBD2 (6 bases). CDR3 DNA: TGTGCCAGCAGCTTGGCTGCGGGGTTCACAGATACGCAGTATTTT. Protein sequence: CASSLAAGFTDTQYF. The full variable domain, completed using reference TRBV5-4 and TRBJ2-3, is ETGVTQSPTHLIKTRGQQVTLRCSSQSGHNTVSWYQQALGQGPQFIFQYYREEENGRGNFPPRFSGLQFPNYSSELNVNALELDDSALYLCASSLAAGFTDTQYFGPGTRLTVL.